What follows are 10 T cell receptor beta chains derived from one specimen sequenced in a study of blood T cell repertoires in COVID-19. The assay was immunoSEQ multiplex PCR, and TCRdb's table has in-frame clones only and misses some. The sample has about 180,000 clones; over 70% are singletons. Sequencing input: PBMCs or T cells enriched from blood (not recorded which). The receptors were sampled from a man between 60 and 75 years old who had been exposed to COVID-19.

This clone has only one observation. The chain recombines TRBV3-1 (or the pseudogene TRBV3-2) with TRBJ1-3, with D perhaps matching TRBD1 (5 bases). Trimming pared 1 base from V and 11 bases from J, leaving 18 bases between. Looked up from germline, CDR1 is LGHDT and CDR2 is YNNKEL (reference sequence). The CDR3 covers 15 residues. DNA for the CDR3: TGTGCCAGCAGCCAAGTCCCCGGACATAATTCTGCCATATATTTT. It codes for CASSQVPGHNSAIYF.

CDR3 residues: CASSDSGNMNTEAFF. CDR3 nucleotides: TGCGCCAGCAGTGACAGCGGGAACATGAACACTGAAGCTTTCTTT. V gene TRBV10-1 combines with J gene TRBJ1-1; no clear D gene. Germline V gene lookup returns CDR1 WNHNN and CDR2 SYGVQD (reference sequence). CDR3 size: 15 residues. Trimming left V 3 bases short and J 0 bases short, with 11 bases between.

CDR3: CASSLREIGTDTQYF. The CDR3 DNA follows: TGTGCCAGCAGCCTCCGGGAGATTGGCACAGATACGCAGTATTTT. This chain links TRBV5-4 with TRBJ2-3, with a weak D call TRBD2 (6 bases). The CDR3 extends over 15 amino acids. The germline V and J ends were trimmed by 4 bases and 1 base, with 13 bases remaining between them. In germline, CDR1 is SGHNT, CDR2 YYREEE (reference sequence). Full variable domain (rest looked up from reference TRBV5-4 and TRBJ2-3): ETGVTQSPTHLIKTRGQQVTLRCSSQSGHNTVSWYQQALGQGPQFIFQYYREEENGRGNFPPRFSGLQFPNYSSELNVNALELDDSALYLCASSLREIGTDTQYFGPGTRLTVL.

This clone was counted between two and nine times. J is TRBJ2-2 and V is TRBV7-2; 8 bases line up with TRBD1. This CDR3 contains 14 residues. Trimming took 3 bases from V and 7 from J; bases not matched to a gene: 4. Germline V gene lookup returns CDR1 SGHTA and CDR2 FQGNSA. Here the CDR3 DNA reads TGTGCCAGCAGCTTGACAGGGGTAGACGGGGAGCTGTTTTTT. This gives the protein CASSLTGVDGELFF.

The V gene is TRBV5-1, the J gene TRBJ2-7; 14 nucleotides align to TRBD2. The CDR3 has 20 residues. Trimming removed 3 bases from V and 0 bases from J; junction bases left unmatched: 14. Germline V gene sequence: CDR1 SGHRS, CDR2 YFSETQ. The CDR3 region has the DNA TGCGCCAGCAGCTCGGGACGATCCGGGACTAGCGGGGGAAGCTCCTACGAGCAGTACTTC. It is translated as CASSSGRSGTSGGSSYEQYF. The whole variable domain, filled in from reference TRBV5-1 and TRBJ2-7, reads KAGVTQTPRYLIKTRGQQVTLSCSPISGHRSVSWYQQTPGQGLQFLFEYFSETQRNKGNFPGRFSGRQFSNSRSEMNVSTLELGDSALYLCASSSGRSGTSGGSSYEQYFGPGTRLTVT.

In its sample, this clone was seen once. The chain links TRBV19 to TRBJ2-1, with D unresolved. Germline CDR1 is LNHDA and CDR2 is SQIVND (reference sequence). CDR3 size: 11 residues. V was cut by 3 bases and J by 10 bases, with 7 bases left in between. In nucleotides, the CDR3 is TGTGCCAGTAGTATGGGCCTGGAGCAGTTCTTC. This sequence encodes CASSMGLEQFF.

In nucleotides, the CDR3 is TGTGCCAGTAGTATAGGGGCACAGTCTCAAATATCAGGCAATCAGCCCCAGCATTTT. It specifies CASSIGAQSQISGNQPQHF. The gene calls are TRBV19 and TRBJ1-5; D gene uncertain. Trimming left V 1 base short and J 2 bases short, with 21 bases between. Germline V gives CDR1 LNHDA, CDR2 SQIVND (reference sequence). The CDR3 is 19 residues long.

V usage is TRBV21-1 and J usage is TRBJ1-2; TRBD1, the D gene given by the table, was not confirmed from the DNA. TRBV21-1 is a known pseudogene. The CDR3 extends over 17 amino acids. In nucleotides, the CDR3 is TGTGCCAGCAGCAAAGCGTGTGTCGGGACAGATAACTATGGCTACACCTTC. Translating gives CASSKACVGTDNYGYTF.

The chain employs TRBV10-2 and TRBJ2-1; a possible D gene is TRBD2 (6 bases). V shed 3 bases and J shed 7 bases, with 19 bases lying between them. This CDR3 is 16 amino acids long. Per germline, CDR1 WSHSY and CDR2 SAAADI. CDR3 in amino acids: CASSDGGLQRGNEQFF. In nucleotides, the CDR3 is TGCGCCAGCAGTGATGGAGGGCTCCAGAGAGGAAATGAGCAGTTCTTC.

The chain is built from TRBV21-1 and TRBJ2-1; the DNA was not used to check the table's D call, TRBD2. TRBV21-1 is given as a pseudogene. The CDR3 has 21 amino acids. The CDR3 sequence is CASSKESGLAGGPSSYNEQFF. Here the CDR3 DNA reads TGTGCCAGCAGCAAAGAATCGGGGCTAGCGGGAGGTCCTAGCTCCTACAATGAGCAGTTCTTC.